The 14 T cell receptor beta chains given below trace back to one sample, sequenced in a study of response to subunit inactivated influenza vaccine (dated by TCRdb to 2016 to 2019). The library was prepared using RT-PCR. Instrument on record: Illumina HiSeq 2500. TCRdb reran the public reads through fastp at Q25 and MiXCR, keeping productive beta chains. CDR3 protein sequences are deduplicated, and each keeps its most common genes and DNA. A total of some 540,000 distinct CDR3 sequences appear in this sample, 20% to 25% of them only once. The ten biggest clones cover about 2.8% of the sample. These data were also reused for a study on T cells expressing NK-cell markers. The second study reports: The TCR beta cDNA libraries were made using 5'RACE template switching, a step that added both a universal primer site and unique molecular identifiers.

Here the sequenced sample was CD4+ T cells sorted from PBMCs, taken 12 days after vaccination. These receptors all come from a man aged 50 to 59 who received an inactivated influenza vaccine. Donor details come from another sample of the same person, matched by shared clones.

This clonotype was detected a few times. V usage is TRBV6-2 or TRBV6-3 and J usage is TRBJ1-2, with a tentative D call TRBD1 (6 bases). V lost 4 bases and J 6 bases, leaving 12 bases between the germline ends. This CDR3 region has 13 residues. CDR1 and CDR2 from the germline V gene are MNHEY and SVGEGT. DNA for the CDR3: TGTGCCAGCAGTTCCGGGACAACCAATGGCTACACCTTC. This sequence encodes CASSSGTTNGYTF.

This clonotype was seen a handful of times. V is TRBV7-2 and J is TRBJ2-5; the match to TRBD2 covers 7 bases. V dropped 1 base and J dropped 8; count of bases not matched to a gene: 7. The CDR3 contains 14 residues. CDR1 is SGHTA and CDR2 is FQGNSA in the germline V gene. The CDR3 DNA is TGTGCCAGCAGCTTAGATGGGGGGGTTGTCACCCAGTACTTC. Protein sequence: CASSLDGGVVTQYF.

This clonotype was observed a handful of times. V is TRBV4-2 and J is TRBJ1-6; maybe TRBD1 (5 bases). The ends were cut back, 0 bases at V and 10 bases at J, with 16 bases in the middle. In germline, CDR1 is LGHNA, CDR2 YNFKEQ. This CDR3 contains 16 residues. In nucleotides, the CDR3 is TGTGCCAGCAGCCAAGAGCACGGGGCCGGGAGGTCACCCCTCCACTTT. Translation: CASSQEHGAGRSPLHF.

This clonotype was found a few times. V usage is TRBV19 and J usage is TRBJ2-7, with TRBD1 identical over 8 bases. The germline V gene has CDR1 LNHDA and CDR2 SQIVND (reference sequence). The length of the CDR3 is 16 residues. V lost 4 bases, J lost 2 bases, and 10 bases stayed unmatched. The CDR3 DNA is TGTGCCAGTAGTAAATCCCCGACAGGGGCAGCCTACGAGCAGTACTTC. Translated, it gives CASSKSPTGAAYEQYF.

A few counts support this clonotype. The V gene is TRBV27, the J gene TRBJ2-7; TRBD1 might be the D (6 bases). The CDR3 sequence is 14 residues long. Trimming pared 3 bases from V and 5 bases from J, leaving 14 bases between. The V gene's germline CDR1 is MNHEY and CDR2 SMNVEV (reference sequence). In nucleotides, the CDR3 is TGTGCCAGCAGTTTCGAAGGGGGTGAGAACGAGCAGTACTTC. Amino acids: CASSFEGGENEQYF.

The V gene is TRBV11-2, the J gene TRBJ2-2; 9 bases match TRBD2. Trimming cost V 2 bases and J 11 bases; bases outside gene matches: 9. CDR1 is SGHAT and CDR2 is FQNNGV in the germline V gene. There are 15 residues in the CDR3. The CDR3 spells CASSLSAGGYEELFF. The DNA for the CDR3 is TGTGCCAGCAGCTTAAGCGCGGGGGGGTACGAAGAGCTGTTTTTT.

This clonotype was counted a few times. The chain has TRBV9 and TRBJ1-1, with 7 bases that match TRBD1. In germline, CDR1 is SGDLS, CDR2 YYNGEE. V was pared by 4 bases and J by 4 bases, with 10 bases of the junction left unmatched. This CDR3 region has 15 residues. The CDR3 region has the DNA TGTGCCAGCAGCTTACAGGGGACTATGGGCACTGAAGCTTTCTTT. Translated: CASSLQGTMGTEAFF.

The chain combines TRBV4-1 with TRBJ2-1, with 9 bases fitting TRBD2. V lost 4 bases to trimming and J lost 8 bases; unmatched junction nucleotides: 12. This CDR3 has 16 amino acids. CDR1 is MGHRA, CDR2 YSYEKL, per germline. CDR3 region: CASSPSGGGGAYEQFF. The CDR3 region has the DNA TGCGCCAGCAGCCCGTCAGGTGGCGGGGGGGCTTATGAGCAGTTCTTC.

The chain joins TRBV30 to TRBJ1-1, with D unresolved. Trimming cost V 0 bases and J 3 bases, with 11 bases left between them. CDR3 length equals 14 residues. Looked up from germline, CDR1 is GTSNPN and CDR2 is SVGIG (reference sequence). CDR3 sequence: CAWSVIPGDTEAFF. The CDR3 DNA reads TGTGCCTGGAGTGTAATTCCGGGTGACACTGAAGCTTTCTTT. The full variable domain, completed using reference TRBV30 and TRBJ1-1, is SQTIHQWPATLVQPVGSPLSLECTVEGTSNPNLYWYRQAAGRGLQLLFYSVGIGQISSEVPQNLSASRPQDRQFILSSKKLLLSDSGFYLCAWSVIPGDTEAFFGQGTRLTVV.

V is TRBV3-1 and J is TRBJ2-5; the match to TRBD2 covers 9 bases. Germline CDR1 is LGHDT and CDR2 is YNNKEL (reference sequence). With V trimmed by 6 bases and J by 5 bases, 7 bases remained unmatched. This CDR3 comprises 14 residues. The CDR3 DNA sequence: TGTGCCAGCAGTCATAGCGGGGGATACGAGACCCAGTACTTC. Residues: CASSHSGGYETQYF.

This chain links TRBV9 with TRBJ1-3; D is undetermined. Germline CDR1 SGDLS, CDR2 YYNGEE. The V end was cut by 0 bases, the J end by 4 bases, with 8 bases between. The length of the CDR3 is 14 residues. The DNA for the CDR3 is TGTGCCAGCAGCGTAGTAGGTGGGGGAAACACCATATATTTT. Its translation: CASSVVGGGNTIYF.

Only a few counts were recorded for this clonotype. The chain carries TRBV10-1 and TRBJ2-7; D may be TRBD1 (5 bases). Trimming stripped 5 bases from V and 6 bases from J, with 11 bases between. Germline V gene lookup returns CDR1 WNHNN and CDR2 SYGVQD (reference sequence). The CDR3 is made up of 12 amino acids. The CDR3 loop is CASSPDQGEQYF. As DNA, the CDR3 is TGCGCCAGCAGTCCTGACCAGGGCGAGCAGTACTTC.

The chain couples TRBV19 to TRBJ1-1, with a tentative D call TRBD1 (5 bases). V lost 3 bases, J lost 4 bases, and 12 bases lay in between. The CDR3 runs 14 residues. The germline V gene encodes CDR1 LNHDA and CDR2 SQIVND (reference sequence). The CDR3 protein is CASSIKGQGTEAFF. The CDR3, as DNA: TGTGCCAGTAGTATTAAGGGGCAGGGCACTGAAGCTTTCTTT. Together with reference TRBV19 and TRBJ1-1, the CDR3 gives the full variable domain: DGGITQSPKYLFRKEGQNVTLSCEQNLNHDAMYWYRQDPGQGLRLIYYSQIVNDFQKGDIAEGYSVSREKKESFPLTVTSAQKNPTAFYLCASSIKGQGTEAFFGQGTRLTVV.

The rearrangement uses TRBV6-5 and TRBJ1-6; D uncertain. The length of the CDR3 is 14 residues. V lost 0 bases and J 8 bases, leaving 8 bases between the germline ends. The V gene's germline CDR1 is MNHEY and CDR2 SVGAGI. The CDR3 loop is CASSYSVRDSPLHF. CDR3 nucleotide sequence: TGTGCCAGCAGTTACTCGGTTCGGGATTCACCCCTCCACTTT.